The table lists the clone carrying this T cell receptor beta chain with a few counts. Trimming shortened V by 6 bases and J by 2 bases, and 12 bases separated the two germline ends. Per the germline V gene, CDR1 is SQVTM and CDR2 is ANQGSEA. The CDR3 covers 13 residues. The data derive from a study of CD8+ T cells in alopecia areata. Extracted RNA was reverse transcribed, and the resulting cDNA served as sequencing template. Here immunoSEQ multiplex PCR was the method, and the copy in TCRdb shows in-frame clones only, minus some. In the table there are roughly 120,000 clones, 50% to 55% of which are singletons. Treatment meaning: oral pan-JAK inhibitor, 5-10 mg twice daily.

Specimen: CD4+ T cells sorted from blood, collected at week 4, from a patient treated with tofacitinib. This receptor was taken from a human donor with alopecia areata. V and J are TRBV29-1 and TRBJ2-3; D possibly corresponds to TRBD2 (5 bases). The CDR3 DNA sequence: TGCAGCGTCGGGAACAGAAACACAGATACGCAGTATTTT. As protein: CSVGNRNTDTQYF.